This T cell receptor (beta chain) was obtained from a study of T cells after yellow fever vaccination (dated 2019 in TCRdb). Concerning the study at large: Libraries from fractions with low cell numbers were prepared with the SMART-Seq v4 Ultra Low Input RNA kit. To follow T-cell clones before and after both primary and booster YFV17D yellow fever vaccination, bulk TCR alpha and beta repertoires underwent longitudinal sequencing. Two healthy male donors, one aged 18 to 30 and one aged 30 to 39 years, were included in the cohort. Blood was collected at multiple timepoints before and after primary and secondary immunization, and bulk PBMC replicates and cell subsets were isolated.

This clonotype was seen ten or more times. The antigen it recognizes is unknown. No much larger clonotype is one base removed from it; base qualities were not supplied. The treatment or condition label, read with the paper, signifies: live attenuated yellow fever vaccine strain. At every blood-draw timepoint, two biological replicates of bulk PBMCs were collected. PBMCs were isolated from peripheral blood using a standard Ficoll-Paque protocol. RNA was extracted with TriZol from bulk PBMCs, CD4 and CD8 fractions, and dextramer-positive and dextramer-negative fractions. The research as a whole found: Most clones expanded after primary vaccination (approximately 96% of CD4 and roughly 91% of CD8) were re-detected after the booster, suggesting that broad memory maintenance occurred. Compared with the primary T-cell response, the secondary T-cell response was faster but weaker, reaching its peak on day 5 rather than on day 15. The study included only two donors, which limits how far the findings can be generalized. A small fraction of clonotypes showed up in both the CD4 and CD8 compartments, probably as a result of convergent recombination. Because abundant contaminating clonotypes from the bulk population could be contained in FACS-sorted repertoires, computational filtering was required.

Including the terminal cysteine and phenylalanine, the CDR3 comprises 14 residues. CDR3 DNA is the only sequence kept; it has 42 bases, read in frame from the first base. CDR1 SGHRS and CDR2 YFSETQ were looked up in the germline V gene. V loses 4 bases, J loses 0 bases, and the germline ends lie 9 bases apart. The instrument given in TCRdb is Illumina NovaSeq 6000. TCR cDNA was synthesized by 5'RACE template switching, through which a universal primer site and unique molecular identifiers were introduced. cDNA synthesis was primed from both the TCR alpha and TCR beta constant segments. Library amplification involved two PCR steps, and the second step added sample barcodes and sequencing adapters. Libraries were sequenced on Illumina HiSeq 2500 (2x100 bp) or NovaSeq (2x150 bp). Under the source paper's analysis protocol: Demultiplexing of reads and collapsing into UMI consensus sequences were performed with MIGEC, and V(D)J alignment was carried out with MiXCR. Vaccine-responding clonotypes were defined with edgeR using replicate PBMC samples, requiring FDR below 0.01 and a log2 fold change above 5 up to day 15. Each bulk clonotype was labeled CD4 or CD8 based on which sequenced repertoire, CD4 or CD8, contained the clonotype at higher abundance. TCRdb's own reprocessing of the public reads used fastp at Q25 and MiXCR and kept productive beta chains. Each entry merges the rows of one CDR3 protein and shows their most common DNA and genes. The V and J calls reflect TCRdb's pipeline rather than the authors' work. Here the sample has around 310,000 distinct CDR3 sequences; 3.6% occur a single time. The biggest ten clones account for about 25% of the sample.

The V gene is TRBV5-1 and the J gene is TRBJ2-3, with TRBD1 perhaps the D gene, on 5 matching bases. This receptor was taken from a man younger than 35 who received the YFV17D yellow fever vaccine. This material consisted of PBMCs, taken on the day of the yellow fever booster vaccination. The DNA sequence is TGCGCCAGCAGCAGGGGCACTAGCACAGATACGCAGTATTTT. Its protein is CASSRGTSTDTQYF.